The 22 T cell receptor beta chains in this list originate from one sample, sequenced in a study of early T cells in non-severe SARS-CoV-2 infection. TCRdb called the 5' RACE reads again in MiXCR, with one record for every CDR3 protein. The data show 35,000 to 40,000 distinct CDR3 sequences, approximately 6.3% seen once. Sequenced material: whole blood. These receptor sequences come from an adult who was a healthcare worker with PCR-confirmed SARS-CoV-2 infection or an uninfected control (not recorded which).

This clonotype was observed at least ten times. The rearrangement links TRBV7-3 to TRBJ1-1; no clear D gene. The germline V gene encodes CDR1 SGHTA and CDR2 FQGTGA. The CDR3 length is 13 residues. V was trimmed by 6 bases and J by 5 bases, leaving 13 bases between them. The CDR3 loop is CASSSSLRTEAFF. In nucleotides, the CDR3 is TGTGCCAGCAGTTCAAGTCTGCGGACTGAAGCTTTCTTT.

This clonotype showed up just a few times. This chain links TRBV4-1 with TRBJ2-3; 7 bases fit TRBD2. Germline-derived CDR1 and CDR2 are MGHRA and YSYEKL. V was clipped by 7 bases and J by 3 bases; unmatched bases: 16. The CDR3 extends over 17 amino acids. The CDR3 DNA reads as TGCGCCAGCACCCTCAGTTTGACGGGAGGCGGGACAGATACGCAGTATTTT. Amino acid sequence: CASTLSLTGGGTDTQYF.

The sample holds many counts of this clonotype. The CDR3 coding sequence is TGTGCCAGCAGCCAAGAGAGGCTCTATGGCTACACCTTC. This gives the protein CASSQERLYGYTF. V gene TRBV3-1 combines with J gene TRBJ1-2; D not resolved. Germline V gene sequence: CDR1 LGHDT, CDR2 YNNKEL (reference sequence). Trimming removed 0 bases at V and 4 bases at J, with 6 bases between. This CDR3 contains 13 residues.

This clonotype has more than one count but fewer than ten. V usage is TRBV5-1 and J usage is TRBJ2-6; D is uncertain. Germline CDR1 and CDR2: SGHRS and YFSETQ. Trimming cost V 4 bases and J 0 bases, with 23 bases left between them. The CDR3 is 20 amino acids. CDR3: CASSPSPSFLSFSGANVLTF. The CDR3 DNA sequence: TGCGCCAGCAGCCCCTCCCCCAGTTTTCTCTCCTTCTCTGGGGCCAACGTCCTGACTTTC. The full variable domain, completed using reference TRBV5-1 and TRBJ2-6, is KAGVTQTPRYLIKTRGQQVTLSCSPISGHRSVSWYQQTPGQGLQFLFEYFSETQRNKGNFPGRFSGRQFSNSRSEMNVSTLELGDSALYLCASSPSPSFLSFSGANVLTFGAGSRLTVL.

This clonotype has more than one count but fewer than ten. The chain couples TRBV30 to TRBJ2-7; 8 bases fit TRBD2. Germline V lookup: CDR1 GTSNPN, CDR2 SVGIG (reference sequence). The CDR3 totals 15 residues. Trimming cost V 0 bases and J 3 bases; bases outside gene matches: 7. The CDR3 protein is CAWSVGSGIIYEQYF. The CDR3 DNA reads TGTGCCTGGAGTGTCGGTAGCGGGATTATCTACGAGCAGTACTTC.

Concerning this clonotype itself: A much larger clonotype is one base distant, so this may be a read error. This sequence joins TRBV14 and TRBJ2-2; D ambiguous. This CDR3 contains 12 residues. Germline V gene lookup returns CDR1 SGHDN and CDR2 FVKESK. The CDR3 reads CASNQAPGELFF. CDR3 in DNA: TGTGCCAGCAACCAAGCCCCCGGGGAGCTGTTTTTT. Together with reference TRBV14 and TRBJ2-2, the CDR3 gives the full variable domain: EAGVTQFPSHSVIEKGQTVTLRCDPISGHDNLYWYRRVMGKEIKFLLHFVKESKQDESGMPNNRFLAERTGGTYSTLKVQPAELEDSGVYFCASNQAPGELFFGEGSRLTVL.

This clonotype was seen repeatedly, ten times or more. V gene TRBV7-8 combines with J gene TRBJ1-1, with D unresolved. The V and J ends lost 0 bases and 5 bases respectively, with 13 bases between them. CDR3 size: 15 residues. Germline-derived CDR1 and CDR2 are SGHVS and FQNEAQ. The CDR3 sequence is CASSLAGPRDTEAFF. As DNA, the CDR3 is TGTGCCAGCAGCTTAGCGGGTCCAAGGGATACTGAAGCTTTCTTT.

The chain joins TRBV7-9 to TRBJ2-2, with D possibly TRBD1 on 5 matching bases. CDR3 length equals 16 residues. Germline V CDR1 and CDR2: SEHNR, FQNEAQ (reference sequence). Trimming left V 7 bases short and J 4 bases short, with 19 bases between. The CDR3 spells CASTIGAPAFTGELFF. The CDR3 DNA sequence: TGTGCCAGCACCATTGGGGCGCCCGCCTTCACCGGGGAGCTGTTTTTT. The entire variable domain, with the rest obtained from reference TRBV7-9 and TRBJ2-2, is as follows: DTGVSQNPRHKITKRGQNVTFRCDPISEHNRLYWYRQTLGQGPEFLTYFQNEAQLEKSRLLSDRFSAERPKGSFSTLEIQRTEQGDSAMYLCASTIGAPAFTGELFFGEGSRLTVL.

Regarding this clonotype: It may be a read error: a sequence one base away is much more abundant. As the CDR3 is not closed by the conserved phenylalanine or tryptophan, this likely results from a read error. In DNA, the CDR3 is TGCGCCAGCAGCCAAGATTCAGCGGGCCTAACAGATACGCAGTATTCT. Residues: CASSQDSAGLTDTQYS. V usage is TRBV4-3 and J usage is TRBJ2-3, with D possibly being TRBD2 (6 bases). Trimming left V 0 bases short and J 3 bases short, with 13 bases between. Germline V lookup: CDR1 LGHNA, CDR2 YSLEER. The CDR3 is made up of 16 amino acids.

This clonotype was seen at least ten times. V usage is TRBV28 and J usage is TRBJ2-4, with a tentative D call TRBD2 (6 bases). Germline lookup yields CDR1 MDHEN and CDR2 SYDVKM. The CDR3 contains 14 residues. Trimming removed 5 bases at V and 1 base at J, with 9 bases between. The CDR3 region is CASSLGGAKNIQYF. The CDR3 DNA reads as TGTGCCAGCAGTCTTGGGGGGGCCAAAAACATTCAGTACTTC.

Ten or more counts support this clonotype. This rearrangement joins TRBV20-1 to TRBJ2-3; D remains unclear. The CDR3 contains 13 residues. Germline loops: CDR1 DFQATT, CDR2 SNEGSKA (reference sequence). The V end was cut by 3 bases, the J end by 0 bases, with 7 bases between. The CDR3 sequence: CSASIGSTDTQYF. CDR3 DNA sequence: TGCAGTGCTAGCATCGGTAGCACAGATACGCAGTATTTT.

The rearrangement joins TRBV7-2 to TRBJ1-2, with 8 bases aligning to TRBD1. V dropped 10 bases and J dropped 5; count of bases not matched to a gene: 21. The germline V gene encodes CDR1 SGHTA and CDR2 FQGNSA. The CDR3 length is 17 residues. The CDR3: CATRISDRGPIGYGYTF. The CDR3 region has the DNA TGTGCCACCCGCATATCAGACAGGGGCCCGATTGGGTATGGCTACACCTTC.

This clonotype came up a few times. The chain joins TRBV4-1 to TRBJ1-2, with TRBD1 as a possible D gene (6 bases). Germline CDR1 reads MGHRA; CDR2 reads YSYEKL. The CDR3 length is 15 residues. V was shortened by 0 bases and J by 4 bases, with 12 bases between the two germline ends. CDR3 sequence reads: CASSQEETGLYGYTF. Here the CDR3 DNA reads TGCGCCAGCAGCCAAGAGGAGACAGGCCTCTATGGCTACACCTTC.

This chain uses TRBV5-1 with TRBJ2-3; D is unclear. The CDR3 sequence is 13 residues long. Trimming took 0 bases from V and 2 from J, leaving 4 bases between them. Germline CDR1 is SGHRS and CDR2 is YFSETQ. In DNA form, the CDR3 reads TGCGCCAGCAGCTTGGCCCCCACAGATACGCAGTATTTT. Its protein is CASSLAPTDTQYF.

Ten or more counts support this clonotype. The chain employs TRBV7-6 and TRBJ2-5; D is unresolved. Germline CDR1 reads SGHVS; CDR2 reads FNYEAQ. The ends were cut back, 0 bases at V and 4 bases at J, with 9 bases in the middle. CDR3 length: 14 residues. CDR3 protein: CASSLAQWGETQYF. The CDR3 DNA is TGTGCCAGCAGCTTAGCTCAGTGGGGAGAGACCCAGTACTTC.

The sample holds many counts of this clonotype. The chain recombines TRBV20-1 with TRBJ2-7; no firm D call. Trimming removed 6 bases from V and 5 bases from J, with 14 bases in between. The CDR3 runs 12 residues. Germline values: CDR1 DFQATT, CDR2 SNEGSKA (reference sequence). CDR3 protein: CSATDSRHEQYF. The CDR3 DNA follows: TGCAGTGCAACTGATTCTAGGCACGAGCAGTACTTC.

The CDR3 loop is CASSFFSGGPSTGELFF. Written as DNA, the CDR3 is TGTGCCAGCAGTTTCTTCAGCGGGGGGCCTTCCACCGGGGAGCTGTTTTTT. The chain employs TRBV27 and TRBJ2-2; TRBD2 agrees at 9 bases. This CDR3 is built from 17 residues. The germline V gene encodes CDR1 MNHEY and CDR2 SMNVEV (reference sequence). V was clipped by 3 bases and J by 4 bases; unmatched bases: 9.

Comments on this clonotype: This may stem from a read error, because a much larger clone lies one nucleotide away. The chain employs TRBV20-1 and TRBJ2-7, with 8 bases matching TRBD2. Trimming at V came to 6 bases and at J to 5 bases, leaving 12 bases not matched to a gene. Germline assignment: CDR1 DFQATT and CDR2 SNEGSKA (reference sequence). The CDR3 consists of 14 residues. Here the CDR3 reads CSAPNGTSPHEQYF. CDR3 in DNA: TGCAGTGCCCCTAACGGGACTAGTCCCCACGAGCAGTACTTC.

Many counts were recorded for this clonotype. The chain couples TRBV6-1 to TRBJ1-5; 9 bases align to TRBD1. The CDR3 sequence is 16 residues long. V was pared by 5 bases and J by 1 base, with 6 bases of the junction left unmatched. Germline CDR1 reads MNHNS; CDR2 reads SASEGT. CDR3 sequence (DNA): TGTGCCAGCAGTCGAAGTGGACAGGGGAGCAATCAGCCCCAGCATTTT. This translates into CASSRSGQGSNQPQHF.

This clonotype was counted a few times. This sequence joins TRBV20-1 and TRBJ2-1, with D possibly called TRBD1 or TRBD2 (5 bases each). The CDR3 consists of 14 residues. V shed 3 bases and J shed 5 bases, with 14 bases lying between them. Germline values: CDR1 DFQATT, CDR2 SNEGSKA (reference sequence). CDR3 coding DNA: TGCAGTGCTAGGGGGGTCCCACCCCACAATGAGCAGTTCTTC. Its translation is CSARGVPPHNEQFF.

The sample holds many counts of this clonotype. The chain joins TRBV6-5 to TRBJ2-1; D uncertain. With 0 bases removed from V and 9 bases from J, the gap between germline ends came to 12 bases. The CDR3 consists of 14 residues. The germline V gene has CDR1 MNHEY and CDR2 SVGAGI. As DNA, the CDR3 is TGTGCCAGCAGTTACTCGATGCGCCAAGGTGAGCAGTTCTTC. This translates into CASSYSMRQGEQFF.

This clonotype was observed at least ten times. The chain joins TRBV12-3 or TRBV12-4 to TRBJ1-5; TRBD1 might be the D (6 bases). The CDR3 has 14 amino acids. Trimming stripped 3 bases from V and 0 bases from J, with 6 bases between. The CDR3 bases are TGTGCCAGCAGTTTGGGACATAGCAATCAGCCCCAGCATTTT. Protein: CASSLGHSNQPQHF.